A selection of T cell receptor beta chains follows, all from one sample in a study of blood T cell repertoires in COVID-19. Clones were sequenced by immunoSEQ multiplex PCR, and TCRdb holds only the in-frame ones, with some missing. The sample has 150,000 to 200,000 clones; 80% are singletons. What was sequenced was peripheral blood. These receptors all stem from a man between 60 and 75 years old with acute or convalescent COVID-19. Each CDR3 is given with its conserved first and last residue. Fields, in order: D gene, J gene, clone size, V gene, CDR3 DNA, CDR3 protein. A D gene is named only where the DNA matches it firmly. Expanded clones get a size class; other rows say once, few or many, or leave the size out.

d_gene: -
j_gene: TRBJ2-1
abundance: -
v_gene: TRBV7-3
CDR3nt: TGTGCCAGCAGCTTAACGGGATCTACAGGGCGAAATGAGCAGTTCTTC
CDR3aa: CASSLTGSTGRNEQFF

d_gene: -
j_gene: TRBJ2-5
abundance: -
v_gene: TRBV14
CDR3nt: TGTGCCAGCAGCCAAGATCTTGGCTACCAAGAGACCCAGTACTTC
CDR3aa: CASSQDLGYQETQYF

d_gene: TRBD2
j_gene: TRBJ2-1
abundance: -
v_gene: TRBV28
CDR3nt: TGTGCCAGCAGCGTTAGCGGGGGGGCCTACAATGAGCAGTTCTTC
CDR3aa: CASSVSGGAYNEQFF

d_gene: TRBD2
j_gene: TRBJ2-2
abundance: -
v_gene: TRBV5-5
CDR3nt: TGTGCCAGCAGCTTGTATGAGGAGCGGGAGGGCGGGAGGAACACCGGGGAGCTGTTTTTT
CDR3aa: CASSLYEEREGGRNTGELFF

d_gene: -
j_gene: TRBJ2-3
abundance: -
v_gene: TRBV5-1
CDR3nt: TGCGCCAGCAGCACAGACCGGAGCACAGATACGCAGTATTTT
CDR3aa: CASSTDRSTDTQYF

d_gene: -
j_gene: TRBJ2-7
abundance: -
v_gene: TRBV6-5
CDR3nt: TGTGCCAGCAGTTACTCGGCGGCAGGGTTGTATTACGAGCAGTACTTC
CDR3aa: CASSYSAAGLYYEQYF

d_gene: -
j_gene: TRBJ2-3
abundance: once
v_gene: TRBV7-3
CDR3nt: TGTGCCAGCAGCCCCAGGGGGGGCACAGATACGCAGTATTTT
CDR3aa: CASSPRGGTDTQYF

d_gene: -
j_gene: TRBJ1-1
abundance: -
v_gene: TRBV2
CDR3nt: TGTGCCAGCAGGGGGAGGGTGGGGGCGCGCACTGAAGCTTTCTTT
CDR3aa: CASRGRVGARTEAFF

d_gene: TRBD1
j_gene: TRBJ1-2
abundance: -
v_gene: TRBV6-1
CDR3nt: TGTGCCAGCAGTGAAACCTGGACAGGCGGTAGTGGCTACACCTTC
CDR3aa: CASSETWTGGSGYTF

d_gene: TRBD2
j_gene: TRBJ2-3
abundance: -
v_gene: TRBV7-3
CDR3nt: TGTGCCAGCAGCCCCCCGACTAGCGGGAACGCAAATACGCAGTATTTT
CDR3aa: CASSPPTSGNANTQYF

d_gene: -
j_gene: TRBJ1-2
abundance: -
v_gene: TRBV11-3
CDR3nt: TGTGCCAGCAGCTTAAGGCGCAGGGAAAAGGGGAACTATGGCTACACCTTC
CDR3aa: CASSLRRREKGNYGYTF

d_gene: TRBD1
j_gene: TRBJ1-2
abundance: -
v_gene: TRBV7-8
CDR3nt: TGTGCCAGCAGCCCACCGGGACAGGTTAATAGTGGCGGCTACACCTTC
CDR3aa: CASSPPGQVNSGGYTF

d_gene: -
j_gene: TRBJ2-3
abundance: -
v_gene: TRBV10-3
CDR3nt: TGTGCCATCAGGTCCGGGTCCACAGATACGCAGTATTTT
CDR3aa: CAIRSGSTDTQYF

d_gene: -
j_gene: TRBJ1-1
abundance: -
v_gene: TRBV3-1/TRBV3-2
CDR3nt: TGTGCCAGCAGCCAAGATGAGGGAAAGCCTGAAGCTTTCTTT
CDR3aa: CASSQDEGKPEAFF

d_gene: TRBD1
j_gene: TRBJ1-2
abundance: -
v_gene: TRBV9
CDR3nt: TGTGCCAGCAACCGGGACAGTGGCCTCCTTCGCGGCTACACCTTC
CDR3aa: CASNRDSGLLRGYTF

d_gene: TRBD1
j_gene: TRBJ2-1
abundance: -
v_gene: TRBV19
CDR3nt: TGTGCCAGTAGGACAGGGGGCGGGAATGAGCAGTTCTTC
CDR3aa: CASRTGGGNEQFF

d_gene: -
j_gene: TRBJ1-1
abundance: -
v_gene: TRBV4-1
CDR3nt: TGCGCCAGCAGCCACCTTTCCCTGACAGCAATGAACACTGAAGCTTTCTTT
CDR3aa: CASSHLSLTAMNTEAFF

d_gene: -
j_gene: TRBJ1-5
abundance: once
v_gene: TRBV28
CDR3nt: TGTGCCAGCAGCCCCCCAGGGCAGCCCCAGCATTTT
CDR3aa: CASSPPGQPQHF

d_gene: TRBD1
j_gene: TRBJ1-2
abundance: -
v_gene: TRBV5-1
CDR3nt: TGCGCCAGCAGCCTTGGACAGGGGGCGGTGGACTATGGCTACACCTTC
CDR3aa: CASSLGQGAVDYGYTF

d_gene: -
j_gene: TRBJ1-1
abundance: once
v_gene: TRBV5-1
CDR3nt: TGCGCCAGCAGCACCTCGACAGGTTCAACTGAAGCTTTCTTT
CDR3aa: CASSTSTGSTEAFF

d_gene: TRBD1
j_gene: TRBJ2-2
abundance: -
v_gene: TRBV7-2
CDR3nt: TGTGCCAGCAGCTCGACAGGGGGCTGGGGCGGGGAGCTGTTTTTT
CDR3aa: CASSSTGGWGGELFF

d_gene: TRBD2
j_gene: TRBJ2-7
abundance: -
v_gene: TRBV3-1/TRBV3-2
CDR3nt: TGTGCCAGCAGGCTAGCGGGGGGCTACGAGCAGTACTTC
CDR3aa: CASRLAGGYEQYF

d_gene: -
j_gene: TRBJ2-6
abundance: -
v_gene: TRBV4-2
CDR3nt: TGTGCCAGCAGCCAAGATTCAGGGCTCCCTGGGGCCAACGTCCTGACTTTC
CDR3aa: CASSQDSGLPGANVLTF

d_gene: -
j_gene: TRBJ1-2
abundance: -
v_gene: TRBV19
CDR3nt: TGTGCCAGTAGTATCAGCGGGGTTCTCCTTCGACATGGCTACACCTTC
CDR3aa: CASSISGVLLRHGYTF

d_gene: TRBD1
j_gene: TRBJ1-1
abundance: few
v_gene: TRBV19
CDR3nt: TGTGCCAGTAGGGGAATAGACAGGGGATTCACTGAAGCTTTCTTT
CDR3aa: CASRGIDRGFTEAFF

d_gene: TRBD1
j_gene: TRBJ1-4
abundance: -
v_gene: TRBV5-4
CDR3nt: TGTGCCAGCAGCTCCCAGGGGGTTCGGGAAAAACTGTTTTTT
CDR3aa: CASSSQGVREKLFF

d_gene: TRBD2
j_gene: TRBJ2-1
abundance: -
v_gene: TRBV9
CDR3nt: TGTGCCAGCAGCGTCTTAGCGGGGGGCGGGAATGAGCAGTTCTTC
CDR3aa: CASSVLAGGGNEQFF

d_gene: TRBD2
j_gene: TRBJ2-3
abundance: -
v_gene: TRBV3-1/TRBV3-2
CDR3nt: TGTGCCAGCAGCAACCTAGCGGGAGGGCGCACAGATACGCAGTATTTT
CDR3aa: CASSNLAGGRTDTQYF

d_gene: TRBD1
j_gene: TRBJ2-7
abundance: -
v_gene: TRBV27
CDR3nt: TGTGCCAGCAGTTTCTCAGGACAGGGAGTCTACGAGCAGTACTTC
CDR3aa: CASSFSGQGVYEQYF

d_gene: -
j_gene: TRBJ1-1
abundance: -
v_gene: TRBV6-6
CDR3nt: TGTGCCAGCAGGTGGCCGGGGAGGACTGAAGCTTTCTTT
CDR3aa: CASRWPGRTEAFF

d_gene: -
j_gene: TRBJ1-2
abundance: -
v_gene: TRBV24-1
CDR3nt: TGTGCCACCAGTGATGACGGGACGGGGGTAGGGGGCTACACCTTC
CDR3aa: CATSDDGTGVGGYTF

d_gene: TRBD1
j_gene: TRBJ2-7
abundance: -
v_gene: TRBV7-9
CDR3nt: TGTGCCAGCAGCCACCCCCCGGGACAGGGGAGATACGAGCAGTACTTC
CDR3aa: CASSHPPGQGRYEQYF

d_gene: TRBD1
j_gene: TRBJ1-2
abundance: -
v_gene: TRBV24-1
CDR3nt: TGTGCCACCACCAGGGGGATCTATGGCTACACCTTC
CDR3aa: CATTRGIYGYTF

d_gene: TRBD2
j_gene: TRBJ2-3
abundance: -
v_gene: TRBV9
CDR3nt: TGTGCCAGTAGCCCTTTCGGACTAGCGGGAGGGACAGATACGCAGTATTTT
CDR3aa: CASSPFGLAGGTDTQYF

d_gene: -
j_gene: TRBJ1-1
abundance: -
v_gene: TRBV6-4
CDR3nt: TGTGCCAGCAGGGCCCTCGGGGAAGGCACTGAAGCTTTCTTT
CDR3aa: CASRALGEGTEAFF

d_gene: -
j_gene: TRBJ1-3
abundance: -
v_gene: TRBV9
CDR3nt: TGTGCCAGCAGCGCGGGACAAACCTCTGGAAACACCATATATTTT
CDR3aa: CASSAGQTSGNTIYF

d_gene: -
j_gene: TRBJ1-3
abundance: -
v_gene: TRBV3-1/TRBV3-2
CDR3nt: TGTGCCAGCAGCCCCACAGGAAACACCATATATTTT
CDR3aa: CASSPTGNTIYF

d_gene: -
j_gene: TRBJ1-1
abundance: few
v_gene: TRBV2
CDR3nt: TGTGCCAGCAGTGAAGCGCTAGGGGGGGACCTTGACACTGAAGCTTTCTTT
CDR3aa: CASSEALGGDLDTEAFF

d_gene: -
j_gene: TRBJ2-3
abundance: few
v_gene: TRBV5-1
CDR3nt: TGCGCCAGCAGCTTGGGGGAGCTAGATACGCAGTATTTT
CDR3aa: CASSLGELDTQYF

d_gene: -
j_gene: TRBJ1-2
abundance: few
v_gene: TRBV5-1
CDR3nt: TGCGCCAGCAGCTTGCGGCAGGCCTACTATGGCTACACCTTC
CDR3aa: CASSLRQAYYGYTF

d_gene: TRBD2
j_gene: TRBJ2-1
abundance: -
v_gene: TRBV4-1
CDR3nt: TGCGCCAGCAGCCAAGCCCTTGCGACTAGCGGGAGAGGTAATGAGCAGTTCTTC
CDR3aa: CASSQALATSGRGNEQFF

d_gene: -
j_gene: TRBJ1-5
abundance: few
v_gene: TRBV12-3/TRBV12-4
CDR3nt: TGTGCCAGCAGTTTGCGTCTTAATCAGCCCCAGCATTTT
CDR3aa: CASSLRLNQPQHF

d_gene: -
j_gene: TRBJ2-2
abundance: -
v_gene: TRBV23-1
CDR3nt: TGCGCCAGCGAAACAGAGAACACCGGGGAGCTGTTTTTT
CDR3aa: CASETENTGELFF

d_gene: TRBD1
j_gene: TRBJ2-5
abundance: -
v_gene: TRBV18
CDR3nt: TGTGCCAGCACGGACAGGGGGCGATCTATAGAGACCCAGTACTTC
CDR3aa: CASTDRGRSIETQYF

d_gene: -
j_gene: TRBJ1-2
abundance: -
v_gene: TRBV2
CDR3nt: TGTGCCAGCAGTGGGACTGCTAACTATGGCTACACCTTC
CDR3aa: CASSGTANYGYTF

d_gene: TRBD2
j_gene: TRBJ2-1
abundance: -
v_gene: TRBV5-4
CDR3nt: TGTGCCAGCAGCTGGGGATCCCTAGCGGGGGGTTACAATGAGCAGTTCTTC
CDR3aa: CASSWGSLAGGYNEQFF

d_gene: -
j_gene: TRBJ2-2
abundance: -
v_gene: TRBV10-3
CDR3nt: TGTGCCATCAGTGAAGGGGGACCGGGCACCGGGGAGCTGTTTTTT
CDR3aa: CAISEGGPGTGELFF

d_gene: TRBD2
j_gene: TRBJ2-1
abundance: -
v_gene: TRBV6-5
CDR3nt: TGTGCCAGCCGCGGGACTAGCGGGAGTAAGAATGAGCAGTTCTTC
CDR3aa: CASRGTSGSKNEQFF

d_gene: TRBD2
j_gene: TRBJ2-3
abundance: -
v_gene: TRBV5-6
CDR3nt: TGTGCCAGCAGCTTGGCTAGCGGGGCCCGCACAGATACGCAGTATTTT
CDR3aa: CASSLASGARTDTQYF

d_gene: TRBD2
j_gene: TRBJ2-4
abundance: -
v_gene: TRBV20-1
CDR3nt: TGCAGTGCTAGTCCGGGACTAGCTCAAAACATTCAGTACTTC
CDR3aa: CSASPGLAQNIQYF

d_gene: -
j_gene: TRBJ1-3
abundance: -
v_gene: TRBV29-1
CDR3nt: TGCAGCGTTGCCGGACATTGGAAAAACACCATATATTTT
CDR3aa: CSVAGHWKNTIYF

d_gene: TRBD2
j_gene: TRBJ2-1
abundance: -
v_gene: TRBV9
CDR3nt: TGTGCCAGCAGTACTAGCGGGAGTAGCTCCTACAATGAGCAGTTCTTC
CDR3aa: CASSTSGSSSYNEQFF